This T cell receptor beta chain was found in a study of T cells in tuberculosis. Thawed, overnight-rested PBMC were stained with GMM-loaded CD1B tetramer, viability dye and anti-CD3, then sorted. CD1B tetramers were loaded with Rhodococcus equi-derived C32 glucose monomycolate. Produced via immunoSEQ multiplex PCR; TCRdb's table is partial and in-frame only. The data contain tens of thousands of clones, approximately 91% of them singletons. There are 15 residues in the CDR3. CDR1 LNHDA and CDR2 SQIVND come from the germline V gene (reference sequence). Trimming pared 7 bases from V and 5 bases from J, leaving 17 bases between.

This receptor was taken from an adult woman with latent tuberculosis. The sequencing input was CD1b-GMM tetramer-negative cells sorted from PBMCs. V gene TRBV19 combines with J gene TRBJ2-2; D possibly corresponds to TRBD1 (5 bases). The CDR3 DNA reads TGTGCCAGTATTCCCCCTGGGGCGGAAACCGGGGAGCTGTTTTTT. Amino acid sequence: CASIPPGAETGELFF.